The TCR beta chain under discussion was sequenced for a study of PD-1 blockade in classical Hodgkin lymphoma. Study background: It was nivolumab at 3 mg/kg, given intravenously every 2 weeks, that patients received.

Stated time point: cycle 4 day 1 (C4D1), after 6 weeks of nivolumab. Each of the patients experienced relapse following autologous stem cell transplantation, and their brentuximab vedotin exposure differed. Complete response, partial response or progressive disease made up the best responses. Concerning this clone: What it binds is not known.

General observations from the study: Whoever responded completely had baseline diversity much like that seen in newly diagnosed patients. Baseline TCR diversity was reportedly lower in newly diagnosed patients than in healthy donors. It was reported as lower still in relapsed/refractory patients.

Produced via immunoSEQ multiplex PCR; TCRdb's table is partial and in-frame only. The sample contains approximately 110,000 clones, 89% of which appear only once. Trimming at V came to 4 bases and at J to 8 bases, leaving 4 bases not matched to a gene. Germline-derived CDR1 and CDR2 are SGHDT and YYEEEE. The CDR3 length is 13 residues. The chain carries TRBV5-6 and TRBJ1-4, with 8 nucleotides matching TRBD1. The sequence came from a human donor with classical Hodgkin lymphoma. Sample: peripheral blood mononuclear cells (PBMCs), taken before the fourth cycle of nivolumab. CDR3 DNA: TGTGCCAGCAGCGGACAGGGAAGGGAAAAACTGTTTTTT. Amino acids: CASSGQGREKLFF.